This record looks at one T cell receptor (beta chain) sequence and its context. Other DNA sequences in this sample translate to the same CDR3. These data come from a study of blood T cell repertoires in COVID-19. As for the study in general: COVID-19 samples collected from the United States, Italy and Spain covered acute and convalescent phases. The cDNA or gDNA used as material had been derived from T cells, B-cell-depleted T cells, or PBMCs.

As originally analysed: Reference gene primer amplification in the assay estimated nucleated cell counts. Clones were read by immunoSEQ multiplex PCR, and TCRdb kept only the in-frame ones, dropping some. V and J calls and clone size come straight from that table; D and trimming were deduced from the DNA. The sample carries almost 200,000 clones, approximately 80% recorded once. It was during active infection that Seattle patients were enrolled and then longitudinally followed. The CDR3 length is 13 residues. The V and J ends lost 1 base and 3 bases respectively, with 7 bases between them. CDR1 is SGHAT and CDR2 is FQNNGV in the germline V gene.

This chain connects TRBV11-2 to TRBJ2-7, with D unclear. The source is a man aged 55 to 70 with COVID-19, enrolled during active disease. The source material was peripheral blood. This chain's CDR3 is CASSLARGYEQYF. Here the CDR3 DNA reads TGTGCCAGCAGCTTAGCTAGAGGCTACGAGCAGTACTTC. Full variable domain (missing parts from reference TRBV11-2 and TRBJ2-7): EAGVAQSPRYKIIEKRQSVAFWCNPISGHATLYWYQQILGQGPKLLIQFQNNGVVDDSQLPKDRFSAERLKGVDSTLKIQPAKLEDSAVYLCASSLARGYEQYFGPGTRLTVT.